Below are 4 T cell receptor beta chains sequenced from a single sample in a study of identical twins. TCRdb ran MiXCR on the 5' RACE reads and lists one entry per CDR3 protein. The repertoire holds 450,000 to 500,000 distinct CDR3 sequences, with roughly an eighth as singletons. These data also formed part of another study, on yellow fever vaccine responses in identical twins.

Sequenced input: CD4+ T cells sorted from blood. The receptors come from a woman younger than 30 in good health.

This clonotype has at least ten counts. This sequence joins TRBV11-1 and TRBJ2-1; 14 nucleotides align to TRBD2. Trimming took 4 bases from V and 0 from J; bases not matched to a gene: 8. This CDR3 is built from 19 residues. Germline values: CDR1 SGHAT, CDR2 FQDESV (reference sequence). The CDR3 region has the DNA TGTGCCAGCAGCTCTGGACTAGCGGGAGGCTCCAGCTCCTACAATGAGCAGTTCTTC. This sequence encodes CASSSGLAGGSSSYNEQFF.

This clonotype was seen more than once but under ten times. The chain carries TRBV6-1 and TRBJ1-2; TRBD1 agrees at 7 bases. V was pared by 6 bases and J by 4 bases, with 8 bases of the junction left unmatched. Germline CDR1 and CDR2: MNHNS and SASEGT. The CDR3 is 14 residues long. The CDR3 region is CASSPGTDAYGYTF. The CDR3, as DNA: TGTGCCAGCAGCCCCGGGACAGACGCCTATGGCTACACCTTC.

The chain recombines TRBV29-1 with TRBJ2-1; 7 bases are a match to TRBD1. Germline V gives CDR1 SQVTM, CDR2 ANQGSEA. V shed 6 bases and J 0 bases; nucleotides not matched to a gene: 8. CDR3 length: 15 residues. The CDR3 DNA reads TGCAGCGTATACCGACAGGGAAACTCCTACAATGAGCAGTTCTTC. Translated, it gives CSVYRQGNSYNEQFF.

The V call is TRBV2, the J call TRBJ2-1, with TRBD2 identical over 7 bases. The V and J ends lost 1 base and 0 bases, in that order; junction bases with no gene match: 0. Germline V CDR1 and CDR2: SNHLY, FYNNEI. The CDR3 is 15 residues long. The chain's CDR3 is CASSEVAGSYNEQFF. CDR3 nucleotides: TGTGCCAGCAGTGAAGTAGCGGGCTCCTACAATGAGCAGTTCTTC. The variable domain in full, completed from reference TRBV2 and TRBJ2-1, reads EPEVTQTPSHQVTQMGQEVILRCVPISNHLYFYWYRQILGQKVEFLVSFYNNEISEKSEIFDDQFSVERPDGSNFTLKIRSTKLEDSAMYFCASSEVAGSYNEQFFGPGTRLTVL.